The 2 T cell receptor beta chains reported below all come from one sample, sequenced in a study of cytomegalovirus exposure and HLA in healthy donors. Researchers ran the PCR with 60 Vbeta and 13 Jbeta primers. The method was immunoSEQ multiplex PCR; TCRdb's version includes in-frame clones alone and lacks a portion of them. The sample includes roughly 110,000 clones, about 75% seen only once; the top ten take 2% to 2.5%. Sequencing was performed on PBMCs. The receptor set was obtained from a man between 40 and 49 years old in good health and CMV-seronegative.

The V gene is TRBV7-9, the J gene TRBJ1-3, with TRBD1 identical over 7 bases. This CDR3 comprises 15 residues. Trimming took 5 bases from V and 0 from J; bases not matched to a gene: 4. CDR1 and CDR2 (germline): SEHNR, FQNEAQ (reference sequence). CDR3 region: CASSRDSNSGNTIYF. CDR3 bases: TGTGCCAGCAGCCGGGACAGCAACTCTGGAAACACCATATATTTT.

This clone has just one count. This chain connects TRBV28 to TRBJ2-1; perhaps TRBD1 as D (5 bases). Germline V gives CDR1 MDHEN, CDR2 SYDVKM. CDR3 length: 15 residues. Trimming removed 6 bases at V and 4 bases at J, with 16 bases between. CDR3 DNA: TGTGCCAGCAGCCCCTCAGGGAACAGGTACAATGAGCAGTTCTTC. It yields the protein CASSPSGNRYNEQFF.